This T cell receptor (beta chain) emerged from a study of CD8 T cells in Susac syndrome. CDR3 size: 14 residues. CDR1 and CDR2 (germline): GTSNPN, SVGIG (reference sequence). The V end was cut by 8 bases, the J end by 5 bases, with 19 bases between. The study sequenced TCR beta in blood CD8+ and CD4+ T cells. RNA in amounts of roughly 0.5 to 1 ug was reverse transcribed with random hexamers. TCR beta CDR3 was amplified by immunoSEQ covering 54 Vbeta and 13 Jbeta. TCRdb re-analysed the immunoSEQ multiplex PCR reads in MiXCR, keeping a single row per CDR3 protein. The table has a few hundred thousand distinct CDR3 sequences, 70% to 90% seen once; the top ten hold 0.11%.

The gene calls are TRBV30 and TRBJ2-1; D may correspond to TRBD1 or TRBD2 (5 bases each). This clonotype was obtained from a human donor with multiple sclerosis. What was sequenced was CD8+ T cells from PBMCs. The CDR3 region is CARLSGTGNNEQFF. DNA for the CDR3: TGTGCCCGTTTATCCGGGACGGGAAACAATGAGCAGTTCTTC.